The 22 T cell receptor beta chains presented below share a single source sample, sequenced in a study of T cell changes during pregnancy in multiple sclerosis. Some clones are missing from TCRdb's copy, which holds only in-frame ones; the method was immunoSEQ multiplex PCR. Of around 30,000 clones listed, around 93% are singletons. This sample comprised CD4+ T cells from peripheral blood mononuclear cells, obtained in the second trimester of pregnancy. Receptor source: a female donor with multiple sclerosis, enrolled in a pregnancy study.

The chain's CDR3 is CASSLLKDRGSGYTF. The CDR3 region has the DNA TGTGCCAGCAGCCTCCTCAAGGACAGGGGTTCCGGCTACACCTTC. The chain joins TRBV6-1 to TRBJ1-2; 9 nucleotides align to TRBD1. The CDR3 runs to 15 residues. The V gene's germline CDR1 is MNHNS and CDR2 SASEGT. V lost 6 bases to trimming and J lost 8 bases; unmatched junction nucleotides: 13.

The CDR3 sequence is CASCQGASSNQPQHF. CDR3 in DNA: TGTGCCAGCTGCCAGGGGGCCTCGAGCAATCAGCCCCAGCATTTT. V is TRBV6-1 and J is TRBJ1-5, with 8 bases that match TRBD1. CDR1 and CDR2 (germline): MNHNS, SASEGT. Trimming cost V 8 bases and J 1 base; bases outside gene matches: 7. The CDR3 is 15 residues long.

The gene calls are TRBV5-4 and TRBJ2-7; the D gene is possibly TRBD1 (6 bases). Germline CDR1 reads SGHNT; CDR2 reads YYREEE (reference sequence). The length of the CDR3 is 13 residues. V lost 7 bases and J lost 2, with 13 bases in between. The CDR3 DNA follows: TGTGCCAGCGGTATAGGACAGACCTACGAGCAGTACTTC. This translates into CASGIGQTYEQYF. Based on the CDR3 plus reference TRBV5-4 and TRBJ2-7, the full variable domain is ETGVTQSPTHLIKTRGQQVTLRCSSQSGHNTVSWYQQALGQGPQFIFQYYREEENGRGNFPPRFSGLQFPNYSSELNVNALELDDSALYLCASGIGQTYEQYFGPGTRLTVT.

This clone appeared a single time. The chain carries TRBV29-1 and TRBJ1-1; D is ambiguous. From germline, CDR1 is SQVTM and CDR2 ANQGSEA. CDR3 size: 13 residues. V was pared by 0 bases and J by 11 bases, with 16 bases between. The CDR3 bases are TGCAGCGTTGAAGATCACCGACTCCCCGGGGCTTTCTTT. As protein: CSVEDHRLPGAFF.

This rearrangement joins TRBV18 to TRBJ2-3; D gene uncertain. V lost 3 bases, J lost 0 bases, and 4 bases lay in between. The V gene's germline CDR1 is KGHSH and CDR2 LQKENI. This CDR3 comprises 13 residues. DNA of the CDR3: TGTGCCAGCTCACCGGCAAGCACAGATACGCAGTATTTT. This encodes CASSPASTDTQYF. Variable domain in full (rest from reference TRBV18 and TRBJ2-3): NAGVMQNPRHLVRRRGQEARLRCSPMKGHSHVYWYRQLPEEGLKFMVYLQKENIIDESGMPKERFSAEFPKEGPSILRIQQVVRGDSAAYFCASSPASTDTQYFGPGTRLTVL.

This chain connects TRBV5-6 to TRBJ2-7; 10 nucleotides align to TRBD1. The germline CDR1 and CDR2 sequences are SGHDT and YYEEEE. V was clipped by 5 bases and J by 4 bases; unmatched bases: 15. The CDR3 runs to 17 residues. CDR3 nucleotide sequence: TGTGCCAGCAGTAGACAGGGGGCGTCCATCAGAGAATACGAGCAGTACTTC. As protein: CASSRQGASIREYEQYF.

The rearrangement joins TRBV2 to TRBJ2-7; 9 bases map to TRBD1. The CDR3 sequence is 13 residues long. V trimming: 6 bases; J trimming: 0 bases; junction bases outside the gene matches: 0. Per germline, CDR1 SNHLY and CDR2 FYNNEI. The CDR3 region is CASRDRGSYEQYF. In DNA form, the CDR3 reads TGTGCCAGCAGGGACAGGGGCTCCTACGAGCAGTACTTC.

V usage is TRBV4-1 and J usage is TRBJ2-1; 7 bases are shared with TRBD2. Per the germline V gene, CDR1 is MGHRA and CDR2 is YSYEKL. This CDR3 spans 16 amino acids. The trim removed 8 bases at V and 3 bases at J, leaving 13 bases unmatched. The CDR3 nucleotides are TGCGCCAGCCGCACCGTGGGGGGAGGGGACTACAATGAGCAGTTCTTC. It encodes CASRTVGGGDYNEQFF.

This chain links TRBV5-8 with TRBJ2-2; TRBD2 aligns across 13 bases. Trimming took 3 bases from V and 4 from J; bases not matched to a gene: 3. There are 16 residues in the CDR3. Germline CDR1 reads SGHTS; CDR2 reads YDEGEE. The CDR3 DNA sequence: TGTGCCAGCAGCTCGGGACTAGCGGGAAGCACCGGGGAGCTGTTTTTT. The encoded protein is CASSSGLAGSTGELFF.

The V call is TRBV18, the J call TRBJ1-1, with D perhaps TRBD1 (5 bases). Germline V gives CDR1 KGHSH, CDR2 LQKENI. The CDR3 totals 14 residues. The V gene lost 3 bases and the J gene lost 4 bases, with 12 bases spanning the gap. The DNA for the CDR3 is TGTGCCAGCTCACCGGAGGGGTACGGCACTGAAGCTTTCTTT. Translated, it gives CASSPEGYGTEAFF. The full variable domain, completed using reference TRBV18 and TRBJ1-1, is NAGVMQNPRHLVRRRGQEARLRCSPMKGHSHVYWYRQLPEEGLKFMVYLQKENIIDESGMPKERFSAEFPKEGPSILRIQQVVRGDSAAYFCASSPEGYGTEAFFGQGTRLTVV.

This clone was counted once. This chain joins TRBV14 and TRBJ2-7; TRBD2 agrees at 8 bases. CDR1 SGHDN and CDR2 FVKESK come from the germline V gene. J was trimmed by 4 bases and V by 9 bases; bases with no gene match: 5. This CDR3 comprises 12 residues. The CDR3 DNA follows: TGTGCCAGTAAACGGGAGGGATACGAGCAGTACTTC. Protein product: CASKREGYEQYF.

This chain connects TRBV9 to TRBJ1-2, with 7 bases matching TRBD1. Germline loops: CDR1 SGDLS, CDR2 YYNGEE. The V gene end was trimmed by 1 base and the J gene end by 7 bases; junction bases not matched to a gene: 22. The CDR3 sequence is 19 residues long. CDR3 DNA sequence: TGTGCCAGCAGCGTAAAATCGAGGGGGCTCTGCTGCTCGAGGATTGGCTACACCTTC. This codes for CASSVKSRGLCCSRIGYTF.

The chain employs TRBV10-3 and TRBJ2-7, with D perhaps TRBD2 (5 bases). CDR3 length: 12 amino acids. Per the germline V gene, CDR1 is ENHRY and CDR2 is SYGVKD. With 4 bases removed from V and 3 bases from J, the gap between germline ends came to 7 bases. The CDR3 region has the DNA TGTGCCATCAGTGGTGAGGGCTACGAGCAGTACTTC. This gives the protein CAISGEGYEQYF.

Comments on this clone: One end of the junction does not line up with germline, which may come from a read error. The chain has TRBV5-1 and TRBJ2-7; a weak D match, TRBD2 (6 bases). Germline assignment: CDR1 SGHRS and CDR2 YFSETQ. The CDR3 consists of 14 residues. The CDR3 is CASSSSTSSHEQYF. Written as DNA, the CDR3 is TGCGCCAGCAGCTCCTCTACTAGCTCCCACGAGCAGTACTTC.

This chain uses TRBV5-1 with TRBJ2-5; TRBD1 is a possible D gene (7 bases). Germline loops: CDR1 SGHRS, CDR2 YFSETQ. CDR3 length: 14 residues. V was shortened by 4 bases and J by 4 bases, with 14 bases between the two germline ends. The CDR3 nucleotides are TGCGCCAGCAGCCCAGGGGGGTTAGTAGAGACCCAGTACTTC. Amino acids: CASSPGGLVETQYF.

The chain employs TRBV18 and TRBJ1-5; 7 positions match TRBD1. The CDR3 is 14 amino acids. The V gene's germline CDR1 is KGHSH and CDR2 LQKENI. The trim removed 4 bases at V and 2 bases at J, leaving 2 bases unmatched. The CDR3 DNA follows: TGTGCCAGCTCACTCGGGACAGGCAATCAGCCCCAGCATTTT. Protein sequence: CASSLGTGNQPQHF.

The chain employs TRBV5-4 and TRBJ2-1; D gene unclear. Trimming stripped 4 bases from V and 5 bases from J, with 16 bases between. Germline CDR1 SGHNT, CDR2 YYREEE (reference sequence). There are 15 residues in the CDR3. CDR3 sequence (DNA): TGTGCCAGCAGCCCCCTCCACCCCTCTAACAATGAGCAGTTCTTC. This encodes CASSPLHPSNNEQFF.

The V and J genes are TRBV5-6 and TRBJ1-6; no clear D gene. CDR3 length: 14 residues. The germline V and J ends were trimmed by 0 bases and 7 bases, with 8 bases remaining between them. Germline V CDR1 and CDR2: SGHDT, YYEEEE. The DNA for the CDR3 is TGTGCCAGCAGCTTGGGCGGTGGCAATTCACCCCTCCACTTT. Translating it yields CASSLGGGNSPLHF.

The V and J genes are TRBV5-4 and TRBJ1-2; D unresolved. This CDR3 contains 14 residues. V dropped 3 bases and J dropped 1 base, with 10 bases sitting between them. Germline CDR1 SGHNT, CDR2 YYREEE (reference sequence). The CDR3 sequence is CASSSGGSNYGYTF. The CDR3, as DNA: TGTGCCAGCAGCTCGGGAGGGAGTAACTATGGCTACACCTTC.

This chain joins TRBV5-1 and TRBJ1-4; possible D gene TRBD1, 5 bases. V was shortened by 0 bases and J by 6 bases, with 9 bases between the two germline ends. Germline V gene data show CDR1 as SGHRS and CDR2 as YFSETQ. The CDR3 extends over 14 amino acids. CDR3 DNA: TGCGCCAGCAGCTTGGGGGGCGCGGATGAAAAACTGTTTTTT. Protein sequence: CASSLGGADEKLFF.

V gene TRBV5-1 combines with J gene TRBJ2-6, with TRBD1 identical over 7 bases. This CDR3 contains 15 residues. V trimming: 4 bases; J trimming: 2 bases; junction bases outside the gene matches: 3. Germline V lookup: CDR1 SGHRS, CDR2 YFSETQ. The CDR3 is CASSRGTAGANVLTF. The CDR3 DNA reads TGCGCCAGCAGCCGAGGGACAGCTGGGGCCAACGTCCTGACTTTC.

V and J are TRBV10-3 and TRBJ2-7; 12 bases agree with TRBD1. This CDR3 is 16 amino acids long. Germline CDR1 and CDR2: ENHRY and SYGVKD. V was pared by 9 bases and J by 5 bases, with 14 bases of the junction left unmatched. This chain's CDR3 is CAISGPPGQGANEQYF. CDR3 DNA sequence: TGTGCCATATCAGGCCCTCCGGGACAGGGGGCGAACGAGCAGTACTTC.